This passage covers 30 T cell receptor beta chains from one sample sequenced in a study of cytomegalovirus exposure and HLA in healthy donors. With 60 Vbeta and 13 Jbeta primers, the PCR was carried out. Sequencing was performed with immunoSEQ multiplex PCR; in TCRdb, only in-frame clones are kept and a portion is missing. The sample has over 200,000 clones, 60% to 80% seen once. Material for sequencing was PBMCs. These receptors were collected from a male donor in good health and CMV-seronegative.

The genes are TRBV7-9 and TRBJ2-5; D gene ambiguous. Germline CDR1 is SEHNR and CDR2 is FQNEAQ (reference sequence). The V end was cut by 2 bases, the J end by 2 bases, with 15 bases between. The CDR3 extends over 16 amino acids. The CDR3 nucleotides read TGTGCCAGCAGCTTACCCCCCCTGGCTAGTCAAGAGACCCAGTACTTC. Its translation: CASSLPPLASQETQYF.

The V and J genes are TRBV11-2 and TRBJ1-5; unclear D gene. CDR1 is SGHAT, CDR2 FQNNGV, per germline. The V and J ends lost 1 base and 4 bases respectively, with 5 bases between them. The CDR3 runs to 13 residues. DNA of the CDR3: TGTGCCAGCAGCTTAGGGAGAAATCAGCCCCAGCATTTT. This translates into CASSLGRNQPQHF.

The V call is TRBV6-5, the J call TRBJ2-1; no reliable D call. Looked up from germline, CDR1 is MNHEY and CDR2 is SVGAGI. This CDR3 has 15 residues. Trimming cost V 6 bases and J 15 bases, with 27 bases left between them. The CDR3, as DNA: TGTGCCAGCAGCCTTAATTTCGTGGCGAGGTTAGGTCTGTTCTTC. The encoded protein is CASSLNFVARLGLFF.

J is TRBJ1-2 and V is TRBV27; 8 bases line up with TRBD1. The CDR3 is 13 residues long. V shed 6 bases, J shed 5 bases, and the junction held 5 bases outside the gene matches. Germline loops: CDR1 MNHEY, CDR2 SMNVEV (reference sequence). This CDR3 is CASRRTGSYGYTF. The CDR3 DNA is TGTGCCAGCAGGAGGACAGGGTCTTATGGCTACACCTTC.

Concerning this clone itself: A junction end diverges from the germline sequence, so it may reflect a read error. The chain employs TRBV7-9 and TRBJ2-7, with 9 bases aligning to TRBD1. This CDR3 region has 16 residues. In germline, CDR1 is SEHNR, CDR2 FQNEAQ (reference sequence). CDR3 amino acids: CSSRSFPGTGSYEQYF. The CDR3 DNA reads TGTTCCAGCAGATCCTTCCCCGGGACAGGGTCCTACGAGCAGTACTTC.

This clone has a single count. The V and J genes are TRBV6-5 and TRBJ2-1; TRBD2 matches at 9 bases. The germline CDR1 and CDR2 sequences are MNHEY and SVGAGI. V shed 4 bases, J shed 12 bases, and the junction held 16 bases outside the gene matches. This CDR3 is 16 amino acids long. The CDR3 region has the DNA TGTGCCAGCAGTTCGCCGACTAGCGGAAGCCTCGGGGGGCAGTTCTTC. Amino acid sequence: CASSSPTSGSLGGQFF.

Turning to this clone: Other nucleotide sequences in the sample specify the same CDR3. The chain links TRBV7-8 to TRBJ2-7; weak D call: TRBD1 (6 bases). The V end lost 2 bases, the J end lost 0 bases, and 11 bases lay between the germline ends. The CDR3 has 15 amino acids. CDR1 is SGHVS, CDR2 FQNEAQ, per germline. This CDR3 reads CASSLRQGPSYEQYF. DNA of the CDR3: TGTGCCAGCAGCTTAAGGCAGGGGCCCTCCTACGAGCAGTACTTC.

The rearrangement joins TRBV7-2 to TRBJ2-1, with D possibly matching TRBD2 (6 bases). This CDR3 region has 14 residues. From germline, CDR1 is SGHTA and CDR2 FQGNSA. The V end was cut by 0 bases, the J end by 7 bases, with 10 bases between. The CDR3 DNA sequence: TGTGCCAGCAGCTTAGCGCGGACTAAGAATGAGCAGTTCTTC. Amino acid sequence: CASSLARTKNEQFF.

Only a few counts were recorded for this clone. The chain couples TRBV14 to TRBJ2-5, with a tentative D call TRBD1 (5 bases). This CDR3 region has 14 residues. Trimming took off 3 bases at V and 4 bases at J, with 12 bases between the two ends. Germline V gene data show CDR1 as SGHDN and CDR2 as FVKESK. In DNA, the CDR3 is TGTGCCAGCAGCCAGTGGAAGGGGCGAGAGACCCAGTACTTC. Its translation: CASSQWKGRETQYF.

With regard to this clone: Relative to the germline gene, one junction end is altered; a read error may explain this. The chain uses TRBV15 and TRBJ1-1, with 7 bases that match TRBD1. The germline CDR1 and CDR2 sequences are LNHNV and YYDKDF (reference sequence). The CDR3 is 14 residues long. The CDR3 here is CATGREQGITEAFF. The CDR3 DNA reads as TGTGCCACCGGCAGAGAACAGGGGATCACTGAAGCTTTCTTT. The full variable domain, its missing parts supplied by reference TRBV15 and TRBJ1-1, is DAMVIQNPRYQVTQFGKPVTLSCSQTLNHNVMYWYQQKSSQAPKLLFHYYDKDFNNEADTPDNFQSRRPNTSFCFLDIRSPGLGDTAMYLCATGREQGITEAFFGQGTRLTVV.

In this sample, this clone turned up once. The J gene is TRBJ2-3, the V gene TRBV19; 8 bases line up with TRBD1. The CDR3 covers 16 residues. Looked up from germline, CDR1 is LNHDA and CDR2 is SQIVND (reference sequence). V trimming: 1 base; J trimming: 0 bases; junction bases outside the gene matches: 3. CDR3 nucleotides: TGTGCCAGTAGTATAGGGGACAGGCGTAGCACAGATACGCAGTATTTT. Translated, it gives CASSIGDRRSTDTQYF.

The genes are TRBV4-2 and TRBJ2-2; D is ambiguous. V gave up 1 base and J gave up 2 bases, with 8 bases separating them. Germline V gene lookup returns CDR1 LGHNA and CDR2 YNFKEQ. CDR3 length equals 15 residues. The CDR3 DNA reads as TGTGCCAGCAGCCAAGGTAACATAAACACCGGGGAGCTGTTTTTT. The encoded protein is CASSQGNINTGELFF.

J is TRBJ1-1 and V is TRBV6-1; 9 bases line up with TRBD1. J lost 5 bases, V lost 8 bases, and 12 bases had no gene match. This CDR3 has 15 amino acids. The germline V gene encodes CDR1 MNHNS and CDR2 SASEGT. The CDR3 loop reads CASLVLQGAPTEAFF. In DNA, the CDR3 is TGTGCCAGCCTAGTACTACAGGGGGCGCCTACTGAAGCTTTCTTT.

In its sample, this clone was seen a few times. The CDR3 sequence: CASNSDRKWAFF. Written as DNA, the CDR3 is TGTGCCAGCAATTCGGACAGGAAGTGGGCTTTCTTT. This chain uses TRBV28 with TRBJ1-1; 7 nucleotides match TRBD1. The CDR3 covers 12 residues. Germline CDR1 MDHEN, CDR2 SYDVKM. With 7 bases clipped from V and 11 bases from J, the junction kept 10 bases outside the gene matches.

This CDR3 reads CASSPTFDGAYEQYF. The DNA of the CDR3 is TGTGCCAGCAGTCCCACGTTCGACGGGGCCTACGAGCAGTACTTC. The chain uses TRBV6-1 and TRBJ2-7; maybe TRBD2 (5 bases). Germline V lookup: CDR1 MNHNS, CDR2 SASEGT. V was shortened by 5 bases and J by 2 bases, with 16 bases between the two germline ends. The length of the CDR3 is 15 residues.

The chain uses TRBV19 and TRBJ2-3; TRBD2 aligns across 7 bases. The germline V gene has CDR1 LNHDA and CDR2 SQIVND (reference sequence). The CDR3 extends over 15 amino acids. V was clipped by 5 bases and J by 4 bases; unmatched bases: 9. Here the CDR3 reads CASSPAGSGADTQYF. In nucleotides, the CDR3 is TGTGCCAGTAGTCCAGCGGGGTCGGGCGCAGATACGCAGTATTTT.

The rearrangement joins TRBV5-8 to TRBJ2-7; the D is unclear. V lost 2 bases, J lost 2 bases, and 17 bases lay in between. The CDR3 runs 16 residues. CDR1 is SGHTS, CDR2 YDEGEE, per germline. The CDR3 protein is CASSLPPEHPTYEQYF. The CDR3 DNA is TGTGCCAGCAGCTTACCACCCGAACACCCCACCTACGAGCAGTACTTC.

The CDR3 region is CASSSTRLAGAYEQYF. In DNA, the CDR3 is TGTGCCAGCAGTTCCACCCGACTAGCGGGAGCCTACGAGCAGTACTTC. This chain links TRBV27 with TRBJ2-7, with 12 bases aligning to TRBD2. CDR1 and CDR2 from the germline V gene are MNHEY and SMNVEV (reference sequence). The CDR3 spans 16 residues. With V trimmed by 4 bases and J by 2 bases, 6 bases remained unmatched.

This clone has just a few counts. The V gene is TRBV27, the J gene TRBJ2-1, with D perhaps matching TRBD1 (5 bases). The CDR3 has 16 amino acids. In germline, CDR1 is MNHEY, CDR2 SMNVEV (reference sequence). V was shortened by 4 bases and J by 2 bases, with 15 bases between the two germline ends. The DNA of the CDR3 is TGTGCCAGCAGTTCCCTTCAGGGCAGCGCCTACAATGAGCAGTTCTTC. It encodes CASSSLQGSAYNEQFF.

This clone has a count of ten or more. The CDR3 nucleotides read TGTGCCAGCAGACCCTGGACAGGCTACGAGCAGTACTTC. Protein: CASRPWTGYEQYF. J is TRBJ2-7 and V is TRBV6-6; 7 bases line up with TRBD1. After removal of 6 bases from V and 3 bases from J, the junction contained 5 bases not matched to a gene. The germline V gene has CDR1 MNHNY and CDR2 SVGAGI (reference sequence). CDR3 size: 13 residues.

J is TRBJ2-3 and V is TRBV6-7, with 9 bases identical to TRBD2. TRBV6-7 is designated an ORF whose function remains uncertain. The J segment lost 3 bases and the V segment lost 4 bases, leaving 8 bases of the junction unmatched. The CDR3 is made up of 16 amino acids. CDR3 nucleotide sequence: TGTGCCAGCAGTTCCCCCTGGCGGGAGGGAACAGATACGCAGTATTTT. It specifies CASSSPWREGTDTQYF.

Comment on this clone: The same CDR3 can be traced to other DNA sequences in this sample. The CDR3 sequence: CASSPTGPEAFF. The DNA of the CDR3 is TGTGCCAGCAGCCCGACAGGGCCTGAAGCTTTCTTT. The V gene is TRBV5-8, the J gene TRBJ1-1; TRBD1 agrees at 7 bases. The CDR3 is made up of 12 amino acids. The V segment lost 4 bases and the J segment 6 bases; nucleotides outside the gene matches: 3. The germline gives CDR1 SGHTS, CDR2 YDEGEE.

This clone appeared a single time. The CDR3 region has the DNA TGTGCCAGCAGCTTAGGTTTCACGGGGTGGGACACTGAAGCTTTCTTT. As protein: CASSLGFTGWDTEAFF. The chain couples TRBV7-9 to TRBJ1-1; no clear D gene. The CDR3 consists of 16 residues. Trimming took off 1 base at V and 3 bases at J, with 15 bases between the two ends. CDR1 SEHNR and CDR2 FQNEAQ come from the germline V gene (reference sequence).

This chain uses TRBV19 with TRBJ1-2; the D gene is possibly TRBD1 (5 bases). The germline V gene encodes CDR1 LNHDA and CDR2 SQIVND (reference sequence). Trimming left V 3 bases short and J 2 bases short, with 13 bases between. This CDR3 has 15 residues. The DNA for the CDR3 is TGTGCCAGTAGTATGGTTGGACATCGGAACTATGGCTACACCTTC. It codes for CASSMVGHRNYGYTF.

The J gene is TRBJ1-2, the V gene TRBV28; TRBD1 might be the D (6 bases). The germline gives CDR1 MDHEN, CDR2 SYDVKM. CDR3 length equals 13 residues. The V end was cut by 3 bases, the J end by 8 bases, with 13 bases between. CDR3 DNA sequence: TGTGCCAGCAGTTTTATACAGGGATGGGGCTACACCTTC. This gives the protein CASSFIQGWGYTF.

This clone was counted once. The rearrangement joins TRBV6-5 to TRBJ2-1; D possibly corresponds to TRBD2 (5 bases). V lost 2 bases, J lost 8 bases, and 16 bases lay in between. This CDR3 contains 15 residues. Per germline, CDR1 MNHEY and CDR2 SVGAGI. The CDR3 region is CASSYAGGSEDEQFF. The DNA for the CDR3 is TGTGCCAGCAGTTACGCCGGAGGTTCAGAGGATGAGCAGTTCTTC.

The CDR3 DNA is TGTGCCAGCAGCTTATTCAGTGGGCCCAGGGGCGCTGAGCAGTTCTTC. As protein: CASSLFSGPRGAEQFF. The V call is TRBV7-9, the J call TRBJ2-1, with a tentative D call TRBD1 (6 bases). From germline, CDR1 is SEHNR and CDR2 FQNEAQ (reference sequence). The CDR3 consists of 16 residues. The V gene lost 2 bases and the J gene lost 9 bases, with 20 bases spanning the gap.

The chain recombines TRBV28 with TRBJ2-1, with 7 bases identical to TRBD2. The CDR3 totals 15 residues. Germline CDR1 reads MDHEN; CDR2 reads SYDVKM. The ends lost 3 bases at V and 2 bases at J; junction bases unmatched: 4. The CDR3 nucleotides are TGTGCCAGCAGTTTTCTAGCGGCTGCCTACAATGAGCAGTTCTTC. Amino acids: CASSFLAAAYNEQFF.

In its sample, this clone was seen a few times. The chain uses TRBV4-1 and TRBJ2-7; D uncertain. Germline CDR1 MGHRA, CDR2 YSYEKL. This CDR3 spans 16 amino acids. Trimming pared 0 bases from V and 0 bases from J, leaving 12 bases between. CDR3 in amino acids: CASSQEAYSASYEQYF. CDR3 in DNA: TGCGCCAGCAGCCAAGAGGCATACAGTGCCTCCTACGAGCAGTACTTC.

This clone was seen once. The chain has TRBV23-1 and TRBJ2-7, with 8 bases aligning to TRBD2. TRBV23-1 is identified as an open reading frame with a role that is uncertain. J was trimmed by 6 bases and V by 0 bases; bases with no gene match: 28. CDR3 size: 22 residues. The CDR3 here is CASSQSMARGGPAEAPSTEQYF. The CDR3 DNA follows: TGCGCCAGCAGTCAATCGATGGCCCGGGGGGGCCCAGCGGAGGCCCCCTCTACCGAGCAGTACTTC.